A single sample is the source of the 13 T cell receptor beta chains below, sequenced in a study of blood T cells in healthy people across ages. A sample-barcoded 5' primer and a J-beta primer mix were used in a second PCR of about 7 to 12 cycles. TCRdb analysed the 5' RACE reads with MiXCR anew, one entry per CDR3 protein. The sample has roughly 900,000 distinct CDR3 sequences, around 30% seen once. Sample: blood. Receptors were obtained from an elderly woman in good health.

About this clonotype: This clone may be a read error of a much larger clone one base away. This rearrangement joins TRBV4-3 to TRBJ2-1; no firm D call. Germline loops: CDR1 LGHNA, CDR2 YSLEER. This CDR3 spans 16 amino acids. Trimming took 0 bases from V and 7 from J, leaving 16 bases between them. CDR3 sequence (DNA): TGCGCCAGCAGCCAAGAACGTGTCAGTGTCTGTAATGAGCAGTTCTTC. This encodes CASSQERVSVCNEQFF.

The J gene is TRBJ2-7, the V gene TRBV28; D not resolved. Germline loops: CDR1 MDHEN, CDR2 SYDVKM. Trimming pared 6 bases from V and 3 bases from J, leaving 9 bases between. The CDR3 loop spans 12 amino acids. CDR3 bases: TGTGCCAGCAGATCAGGCATCTACGAGCAGTACTTC. As protein: CASRSGIYEQYF.

This clonotype has ten or more counts. One end of the junction does not line up with germline, which may come from a read error. V usage is TRBV5-1 and J usage is TRBJ2-7; TRBD2 is a possible D gene (5 bases). Germline CDR1 and CDR2: SGHRS and YFSETQ. This CDR3 region has 13 residues. CDR3 residues: CASSVTGSYEQYF. The CDR3, as DNA: TGTGCCAGCAGTGTTACGGGATCCTACGAGCAGTACTTC. Full variable domain (missing parts from reference TRBV5-1 and TRBJ2-7): KAGVTQTPRYLIKTRGQQVTLSCSPISGHRSVSWYQQTPGQGLQFLFEYFSETQRNKGNFPGRFSGRQFSNSRSEMNVSTLELGDSALYLCASSVTGSYEQYFGPGTRLTVT.

On this clonotype: Compared with germline, one end of the junction differs, possibly owing to a read error. The V call is TRBV7-2, the J call TRBJ1-2, with unresolved D. CDR3 size: 12 residues. Germline V CDR1 and CDR2: SGHTA, FQGNSA. CDR3 region: CVSSLSGTGYTF. The CDR3 DNA reads TGTGTCAGCAGCTTATCCGGCACTGGCTACACCTTC. The full variable domain, rest sourced from reference TRBV7-2 and TRBJ1-2, is GAGVSQSPSNKVTEKGKDVELRCDPISGHTALYWYRQSLGQGLEFLIYFQGNSAPDKSGLPSDRFSAERTGGSVSTLTIQRTQQEDSAVYLCVSSLSGTGYTFGSGTRLTVV.

V usage is TRBV6-2 or TRBV6-3 and J usage is TRBJ1-1; D may be TRBD1 (6 bases). Trimming removed 4 bases at V and 6 bases at J, with 12 bases between. The CDR3 is made up of 13 amino acids. Looked up from germline, CDR1 is MNHEY and CDR2 is SVGEGT. CDR3 region: CASSFDRYAEAFF. The CDR3 DNA reads as TGTGCCAGCAGTTTTGACAGGTACGCTGAAGCTTTCTTT.

The J gene is TRBJ2-1, the V gene TRBV20-1; D is unresolved. The V end was cut by 2 bases, the J end by 0 bases, with 8 bases between. Germline V CDR1 and CDR2: DFQATT, SNEGSKA (reference sequence). The CDR3 has 14 amino acids. In DNA form, the CDR3 reads TGCAGTGCTAGAAGGGCCGACTCCTACAATGAGCAGTTCTTC. Translated, it gives CSARRADSYNEQFF.

This clonotype was observed many times. The chain couples TRBV5-1 to TRBJ1-2, with TRBD1 identical over 7 bases. The trim removed 0 bases at V and 4 bases at J, leaving 12 bases unmatched. This CDR3 is built from 17 residues. Germline V gives CDR1 SGHRS, CDR2 YFSETQ. DNA of the CDR3: TGCGCCAGCAGCTTGGCCGCGCGCAACAGGGGAATCTATGGCTACACCTTC. This sequence encodes CASSLAARNRGIYGYTF.

Many counts were recorded for this clonotype. V and J are TRBV6-5 and TRBJ2-7; 8 bases fit TRBD1. V gave up 5 bases and J gave up 4 bases; unmatched junction bases: 4. This CDR3 comprises 13 residues. The V gene's germline CDR1 is MNHEY and CDR2 SVGAGI. The CDR3 sequence is CASSKGTGYEQYF. CDR3 nucleotides: TGTGCCAGCAGTAAGGGGACAGGTTACGAGCAGTACTTC.

V and J are TRBV2 and TRBJ1-1; D is perhaps TRBD1 (6 bases). CDR1 is SNHLY, CDR2 FYNNEI, per germline. This CDR3 has 12 amino acids. V lost 8 bases, J lost 11 bases, and 18 bases lay in between. CDR3 sequence (DNA): TGTGCCAGCGAGGGATACAGGGAGGGGGCTTTCTTT. It translates to CASEGYREGAFF.

The rearrangement links TRBV6-5 to TRBJ2-3; 7 bases line up with TRBD2. V lost 8 bases, J lost 6 bases, and 2 bases stayed unmatched. Germline V gene data show CDR1 as MNHEY and CDR2 as SVGAGI. The CDR3 runs 11 residues. The DNA for the CDR3 is TGTGCCAGCTGGCGGGGGGATACGCAGTATTTT. It codes for CASWRGDTQYF.

The CDR3 protein is CASSLPSGVYNEQYF. The CDR3 region has the DNA TGCGCCAGCAGCTTACCTAGCGGGGTATACAATGAGCAGTACTTC. The rearrangement links TRBV5-1 to TRBJ2-5; 9 nucleotides match TRBD2. The CDR3 is 15 amino acids. The germline V gene has CDR1 SGHRS and CDR2 YFSETQ. J gave up 11 bases and V 2 bases, and 13 bases lay outside the gene matches.

This chain links TRBV6-5 with TRBJ2-5, with 8 bases matching TRBD2. Germline V gene data show CDR1 as MNHEY and CDR2 as SVGAGI. The CDR3 is made up of 15 amino acids. V lost 8 bases and J lost 4; bases outside the gene matches: 12. In DNA, the CDR3 is TGTGCCAGCGGGTTGAGCGGGGGAACAGCAGAGACCCAGTACTTC. It specifies CASGLSGGTAETQYF.

J is TRBJ1-2 and V is TRBV5-6; unclear D gene. The length of the CDR3 is 16 residues. Trimming cost V 1 base and J 4 bases, with 17 bases left between them. Germline lookup yields CDR1 SGHDT and CDR2 YYEEEE. CDR3: CASSLTGPTNPYGYTF. CDR3 DNA: TGTGCCAGCAGCTTGACCGGGCCTACCAACCCCTATGGCTACACCTTC.